This is a list of T cell receptor beta chains from one sample in a study of molecular identifiers for immune sequencing clone quantification. TCRdb passed the PCR reads through MiXCR, listing each CDR3 protein once. The sample carries fewer than 350,000 distinct CDR3 sequences, over 20% recorded once. Specimen: naive CD8+ T cells from blood, with Jurkat cell RNA spiked in. The receptor set was obtained from a human donor in good health. Some libraries in this study had Jurkat cell RNA spiked in. Each CDR3 is given with its conserved first and last residue. D genes are given only for firm matches. Only part of the rows carry a size: once, few, many, or a class if the clone is expanded.

d_gene,v_gene,abundance,j_gene,CDR3aa,CDR3nt
.,TRBV9,many,TRBJ2-2,CASSLPTSGNTGELFF,TGTGCCAGCAGCTTACCGACTAGTGGGAACACCGGGGAGCTGTTTTTT
.,TRBV7-9,many,TRBJ1-1,CASSFTGTEAFF,TGTGCCAGCAGCTTTACAGGGACCGAAGCTTTCTTT
.,TRBV4-3,many,TRBJ1-1,CASSQDRLGGTKAFF,TGCGCCAGCAGCCAAGATCGTTTGGGGGGGACGAAAGCTTTCTTT
.,TRBV7-2,many,TRBJ2-7,CASSLGILSEQYF,TGTGCCAGCAGCTTGGGGATCTTATCCGAGCAGTACTTC
.,TRBV12-3/TRBV12-4,.,TRBJ1-4,CASSSSFTNEKLFF,TGTGCCAGCAGCTCGAGCTTTACTAATGAAAAACTGTTTTTT
.,TRBV19,.,TRBJ2-6,CASSALEGPSGANVLTF,TGTGCCAGTAGTGCCTTGGAGGGGCCCTCTGGGGCCAACGTCCTGACTTTC
.,TRBV11-2,.,TRBJ2-3,CASSFMGGPDTQYF,TGTGCCAGCAGCTTTATGGGGGGCCCAGATACGCAGTATTTT
.,TRBV14,many,TRBJ2-5,CASSPDLQETQYF,TGTGCCAGCAGCCCGGACTTGCAAGAGACCCAGTACTTC
TRBD1,TRBV9,.,TRBJ2-7,CASSGKISDRAHEQYF,TGTGCCAGCAGCGGGAAGATCTCGGACAGGGCCCACGAGCAGTACTTC
.,TRBV11-2,many,TRBJ2-1,CASSSGGRPYNEQFF,TGTGCCAGCAGCTCAGGTGGGAGACCCTACAATGAGCAGTTCTTC
.,TRBV7-9,many,TRBJ1-2,CASSSVQGQRGSKFSYGYTF,TGTGCCAGCAGCTCCGTACAAGGACAAAGGGGTTCGAAGTTCTCCTATGGCTACACCTTC
.,TRBV27,.,TRBJ1-4,CASRGSMTNEKLFF,TGTGCCAGCAGGGGGTCGATGACTAATGAAAAACTGTTTTTT
.,TRBV12-3/TRBV12-4,many,TRBJ2-7,CASRTGPGVYEQYF,TGTGCCAGCAGGACGGGACCGGGGGTCTACGAGCAGTACTTC
.,TRBV14,many,TRBJ1-1,CASSQLTEAFF,TGTGCCAGCAGCCAATTGACTGAAGCTTTCTTT
.,TRBV28,.,TRBJ2-5,CASSLMNSEETQYF,TGTGCCAGCAGTTTAATGAACAGCGAAGAGACCCAGTACTTC
.,TRBV6-2/TRBV6-3,few,TRBJ2-3,CASSYRGLFTDTQYF,TGTGCCAGCAGTTACCGGGGGCTATTCACAGATACGCAGTATTTT
.,TRBV19,.,TRBJ1-6,CATQNQGNSPLHF,TGTGCCACCCAAAACCAGGGAAATTCACCCCTCCACTTT
TRBD2,TRBV5-1,few,TRBJ2-3,CASSTGLAGGFSTDTQYF,TGCGCCAGCAGCACGGGACTAGCGGGGGGATTCAGCACAGATACGCAGTATTTT